These T cell receptor beta chains were read from a single sample in a study of molecular identifiers for immune sequencing clone quantification. TCRdb itself ran the PCR reads through MiXCR, one entry per CDR3 protein. The sample shows about 330,000 distinct CDR3 sequences, over 20% of them seen only once. The sequenced sample consisted of naive CD8+ T cells from blood, with Jurkat cell RNA spiked in. These receptors were collected from a human donor in good health. Some libraries in this study had Jurkat cell RNA spiked in. Each CDR3 is given with its conserved first and last residue. A row's size may be missing; if present it is once, few, many or a size class.

V: TRBV2; size: many; J: TRBJ1-1; CDR3: CASSASTVAEAFF
V: TRBV5-6; size: few; J: TRBJ2-5; CDR3: CASSSEPLGGQETQYF
V: TRBV2; size: many; J: TRBJ1-1; CDR3: CASSEFRNTEAFF
V: TRBV28; size: many; J: TRBJ2-7; CDR3: CASSLPLAYEQYF
V: TRBV6-5; size: many; J: TRBJ2-3; CDR3: CASAPLAGGSTDTQYF
V: TRBV7-2; size: few; J: TRBJ2-5; CDR3: CASSPGPAGNFEETQYF
V: TRBV19; size: NA; J: TRBJ1-5; CDR3: CASSIGTRGQGQPQHF
V: TRBV7-9; size: many; J: TRBJ2-3; CDR3: CASSWARGQTPTDTQYF
V: TRBV4-1; size: NA; J: TRBJ2-3; CDR3: CASSHPTGSGVSDTQYF
V: TRBV7-9; size: many; J: TRBJ2-7; CDR3: CASRPGTAVEQYF
V: TRBV30; size: NA; J: TRBJ1-5; CDR3: CAWSTGGFGQPQHF
V: TRBV9; size: NA; J: TRBJ1-1; CDR3: CASSVVAGYNTEAFF
V: TRBV20-1; size: NA; J: TRBJ2-1; CDR3: CSARTPLPTSGRFDEQFF
V: TRBV19; size: NA; J: TRBJ1-5; CDR3: CASSSLPTGTGGGQPQHF
V: TRBV4-1; size: once; J: TRBJ1-3; CDR3: CASSLGTGSGKTIYF
V: TRBV19; size: many; J: TRBJ2-5; CDR3: CATRGLETQYF
V: TRBV27; size: many; J: TRBJ2-7; CDR3: CASSFGTGTYEQYF
V: TRBV7-2; size: NA; J: TRBJ2-1; CDR3: CASSLAGTPGTYNEQFF